Below, 16 T cell receptor beta chains from the same sample are listed, as sequenced in a study of PD-1 blockade in classical Hodgkin lymphoma. Each patient experienced a relapse that followed autologous stem cell transplantation, and brentuximab vedotin exposure varied. Using immunoSEQ multiplex PCR, the repertoire was profiled, and TCRdb retains in-frame clones only, with some absent. The table shows under 40,000 clones, with 82% occurring only once. The sequences come from peripheral blood mononuclear cells (PBMCs), collected at baseline. Receptor source: a human donor with classical Hodgkin lymphoma.

V gene TRBV11-2 combines with J gene TRBJ1-3; D is unresolved. V dropped 2 bases and J dropped 4 bases, with 3 bases sitting between them. Looked up from germline, CDR1 is SGHAT and CDR2 is FQNNGV. CDR3 length equals 12 residues. The CDR3 sequence: CASSLSGNTIYF. In DNA form, the CDR3 reads TGTGCCAGCAGCTTATCAGGAAACACCATATATTTT.

This clone was detected once. CDR3 nucleotides: TGTGCCATCAGTGACGGCCTCTCTGGAAACACCATATATTTT. Translation: CAISDGLSGNTIYF. The chain has TRBV10-3 and TRBJ1-3; D remains ambiguous. The CDR3 length is 14 residues. Trimming stripped 3 bases from V and 0 bases from J, with 6 bases between. Germline CDR1 reads ENHRY; CDR2 reads SYGVKD.

This chain uses TRBV5-1 with TRBJ2-3; tentatively, D is TRBD1 (5 bases). The V end lost 0 bases, the J end lost 6 bases, and 14 bases lay between the germline ends. The CDR3 is 15 amino acids. Germline CDR1 SGHRS, CDR2 YFSETQ. The CDR3 DNA reads as TGCGCCAGCAGCTTGGCCCCAGGGATTGGCGATACGCAGTATTTT. Protein product: CASSLAPGIGDTQYF.

This sequence joins TRBV5-4 and TRBJ1-6, with TRBD1 as a possible D gene (6 bases). V was pared by 0 bases and J by 7 bases, with 8 bases between. Per the germline V gene, CDR1 is SGHNT and CDR2 is YYREEE (reference sequence). The CDR3 sequence is 14 residues long. The CDR3: CASSLEGGNSPLHF. As DNA, the CDR3 is TGTGCCAGCAGCTTGGAGGGGGGCAATTCACCCCTCCACTTT.

The rearrangement joins TRBV28 to TRBJ1-1; D gene unclear. The V gene lost 5 bases and the J gene lost 1 base, with 8 bases spanning the gap. Germline CDR1 and CDR2: MDHEN and SYDVKM. This CDR3 is 13 amino acids long. This CDR3 reads CASSLTSNTEAFF. As DNA, the CDR3 is TGTGCCAGCAGTCTTACATCGAACACTGAAGCTTTCTTT.

The rearrangement joins TRBV7-2 to TRBJ1-6, with D perhaps matching TRBD1 (5 bases). The CDR3 runs to 14 residues. Germline CDR1 and CDR2: SGHTA and FQGNSA. Trimming left V 3 bases short and J 7 bases short, with 10 bases between. The DNA for the CDR3 is TGTGCCAGCAGCTTTCCACAGGAGAATTCACCCCTCCACTTT. Translation: CASSFPQENSPLHF.

This chain links TRBV13 with TRBJ1-4, with D unresolved. V was trimmed by 5 bases and J by 8 bases, leaving 15 bases between them. The CDR3 covers 14 residues. CDR1 PRHDT and CDR2 FYEKMQ come from the germline V gene (reference sequence). In DNA, the CDR3 is TGTGCCAGCAGCCGAACAGCCTACCCCGAAAAACTGTTTTTT. It encodes CASSRTAYPEKLFF.

The rearrangement joins TRBV4-3 to TRBJ1-1; D is unresolved. Trimming shortened V by 0 bases and J by 0 bases, and 8 bases separated the two germline ends. CDR3 size: 15 residues. Germline CDR1 reads LGHNA; CDR2 reads YSLEER. As DNA, the CDR3 is TGCGCCAGCAGCCAAGAACCGACGGTGAACACTGAAGCTTTCTTT. Translating gives CASSQEPTVNTEAFF.

The chain joins TRBV19 to TRBJ1-2; D gene ambiguous. V was pared by 6 bases and J by 6 bases, with 23 bases between. The CDR3 is 16 amino acids. Germline CDR1 is LNHDA and CDR2 is SQIVND (reference sequence). For the CDR3, the DNA is TGTGCCAGTAGACCCCACGCTACACGGGATAGGAATGGCTACACCTTC. Amino acid sequence: CASRPHATRDRNGYTF. The full variable domain, with the rest looked up from reference TRBV19 and TRBJ1-2, is DGGITQSPKYLFRKEGQNVTLSCEQNLNHDAMYWYRQDPGQGLRLIYYSQIVNDFQKGDIAEGYSVSREKKESFPLTVTSAQKNPTAFYLCASRPHATRDRNGYTFGSGTRLTVV.

The gene calls are TRBV29-1 and TRBJ1-6, with D possibly TRBD1 on 5 matching bases. The CDR3 is made up of 13 amino acids. Germline CDR1 reads SQVTM; CDR2 reads ANQGSEA. Trimming shortened V by 4 bases and J by 5 bases, and 9 bases separated the two germline ends. As DNA, the CDR3 is TGCAGCGTTGCAGGGACTAATAATTCACCCCTCCACTTT. It encodes CSVAGTNNSPLHF.

V and J are TRBV7-8 and TRBJ1-1; a weak D match, TRBD1 (5 bases). The germline V and J ends were trimmed by 4 bases and 1 base, with 7 bases remaining between them. The germline V gene has CDR1 SGHVS and CDR2 FQNEAQ. This CDR3 has 13 amino acids. The CDR3 DNA reads TGTGCCAGCAGCTCGCAGGGGAACACTGAAGCTTTCTTT. Translation gives CASSSQGNTEAFF. Full variable domain (remainder filled in from reference TRBV7-8 and TRBJ1-1): GAGVSQSPRYKVAKRGQDVALRCDPISGHVSLFWYQQALGQGPEFLTYFQNEAQLDKSGLPSDRFFAERPEGSVSTLKIQRTQQEDSAVYLCASSSQGNTEAFFGQGTRLTVV.

The chain couples TRBV29-1 to TRBJ2-1, with D possibly matching TRBD2 (5 bases). The germline CDR1 and CDR2 sequences are SQVTM and ANQGSEA. Trimming removed 6 bases at V and 4 bases at J, with 10 bases between. The CDR3 sequence is 12 residues long. Here the CDR3 DNA reads TGCAGCGTGGAGAGGGCATACAATGAGCAGTTCTTC. Amino acids: CSVERAYNEQFF.

This sequence joins TRBV16 and TRBJ1-1, with D possibly being TRBD1 (6 bases). The V gene lost 4 bases and the J gene lost 0 bases, with 12 bases spanning the gap. Germline V CDR1 and CDR2: KGHSY, FQNENV. The CDR3 consists of 15 residues. CDR3 coding DNA: TGTGCCAGCAGCCGCGCTGGACAGATGAACACTGAAGCTTTCTTT. Encoded protein: CASSRAGQMNTEAFF.

This chain links TRBV6-1 with TRBJ2-5; a weak D match, TRBD2 (7 bases). The V end was cut by 1 base, the J end by 4 bases, with 13 bases between. This CDR3 has 15 amino acids. Germline V gene sequence: CDR1 MNHNS, CDR2 SASEGT. The CDR3 DNA reads TGTGCCAGCAGTGAAGGCTGGGGGGGGCCAGAGACCCAGTACTTC. Translation gives CASSEGWGGPETQYF.

The chain uses TRBV11-3 and TRBJ2-1; no clear D. Per germline, CDR1 SGHNT and CDR2 YENEEA. The CDR3 contains 14 residues. The V gene lost 3 bases and the J gene lost 1 base, with 7 bases spanning the gap. CDR3 amino acids: CASSLVQSYNEQFF. The CDR3 DNA follows: TGTGCCAGCAGCTTGGTACAGTCCTACAATGAGCAGTTCTTC.

The chain has TRBV6-5 and TRBJ1-4; no clear D gene. The V gene lost 0 bases and the J gene lost 8 bases, with 13 bases spanning the gap. Germline-derived CDR1 and CDR2 are MNHEY and SVGAGI. The CDR3 has 15 amino acids. CDR3 in DNA: TGTGCCAGCAGTTACTCGAGTCAGGTTGACGAAAAACTGTTTTTT. It is translated as CASSYSSQVDEKLFF.